The entry below describes one TCR beta chain. Six replicates per PBMC sample, mostly from roughly 500 ng of genomic DNA. Measured with immunoSEQ multiplex PCR; TCRdb has only the in-frame clones, and not every one. The table includes some 13,000 clones, around 79% detected once. The source of the sample is a study of neoadjuvant anti-PD-1 for oral cavity cancer. Study details: Patients without progression got a fourth dose around day 43.

V shed 6 bases and J shed 7 bases, with 19 bases lying between them. The CDR3 runs to 14 residues. The germline CDR1 and CDR2 sequences are MNHNY and SVGAGI (reference sequence). Sample time point: after neoadjuvant nivolumab, at surgical resection. Stage II-IVA oral cavity squamous cell carcinoma was new and untreated by systemic or radiation therapy. The patients had HPV-negative, locally advanced oral cavity squamous cell carcinoma. The TCR was taken from a person aged 40 to 85 with oral cavity squamous cell carcinoma. The chain employs TRBV6-6 and TRBJ2-7; the D is unclear. The material sequenced was PBMCs, taken after nivolumab (anti-PD-1) treatment. The CDR3 region is CASSKESEIFEQYF. Written as DNA, the CDR3 is TGTGCCAGCAGCAAGGAGAGCGAGATTTTTGAGCAGTACTTC.